This TCR beta chain was captured in a study of blood T cells in healthy people across ages. Primed by a sample-barcoded 5' primer and a J-beta primer mix, a second PCR proceeded for 7 to 11 cycles. TCRdb independently ran MiXCR on the 5' RACE reads; one entry per CDR3 protein. The sample includes some 940,000 distinct CDR3 sequences, approximately 32% of them seen just once. The CDR3 totals 14 residues. The V gene's germline CDR1 is SGHVS and CDR2 FQNEAQ. In the case of this clonotype: At one end, the junction sequence differs from germline, possibly due to a read error.

The same data also contributed to another study, on T cells of mothers and their children.

The sample taken for sequencing was blood. The clonotype originates from a woman aged 40 to 50 in good health. The chain couples TRBV7-8 to TRBJ2-1; 8 bases are shared with TRBD2. The CDR3 loop is CAGSSQILAGEQFF. CDR3 nucleotides: TGTGCCGGCAGCTCCCAGATCTTAGCGGGGGAGCAGTTCTTC.